This is a list of T cell receptor beta chains from one sample in a study of blood T cell repertoires in COVID-19. Some clones are missing from TCRdb's copy, which holds only in-frame ones; the method was immunoSEQ multiplex PCR. The data hold fewer than 250,000 clones, with approximately 85% observed a single time. Specimen: PBMCs or T cells enriched from blood (not recorded which). These receptors came from a woman aged 45-65 years who had recovered from COVID-19. CDR3s include the opening cysteine and the closing phenylalanine or tryptophan. A D gene is named only where the DNA matches it firmly. Clone sizes are given selectively: once, few, many, or a class where the clone is expanded.

cdr3_aa cdr3_nt v_call cdr3_length d_call clone_size j_call
CASRTSGAYEQYF TGTGCCAGCAGGACTAGCGGAGCATACGAGCAGTACTTC TRBV28 13 TRBD2 - TRBJ2-7
CASLFGVADTQYF TGTGCTAGTCTATTCGGGGTTGCAGATACGCAGTATTTT TRBV12-5 13 - - TRBJ2-3
CASSQTRGPKIYEQYF TGTGCCAGCAGCCAAACCAGGGGTCCAAAAATTTACGAGCAGTACTTC TRBV7-9 16 - - TRBJ2-7
CSASGGEQFF TGCAGTGCTAGCGGGGGAGAGCAGTTCTTC TRBV20-1 10 - - TRBJ2-1
CASSEIGQGGTEAFF TGTGCCAGCAGTGAAATCGGGCAGGGGGGCACTGAAGCTTTCTTT TRBV6-1 15 TRBD1 - TRBJ1-1
CSVVPRGLEEKLFF TGCAGCGTTGTGCCCAGGGGGCTGGAAGAAAAACTGTTTTTT TRBV29-1 14 TRBD1 - TRBJ1-4
CASSRTSGGRYEQYF TGTGCCAGCAGTCGCACTAGCGGGGGGCGCTACGAGCAGTACTTC TRBV16 15 TRBD2 - TRBJ2-7
CASSLGSGGAETQYF TGTGCCAGCAGCTTGGGTAGCGGGGGGGCGGAGACCCAGTACTTC TRBV5-6 15 TRBD2 once TRBJ2-5
CASFQGSYSPLHF TGTGCCAGCTTCCAGGGGTCGTATTCACCCCTCCACTTT TRBV6-5 13 - - TRBJ1-6
CASSQHRPAREQFF TGCGCCAGCAGCCAACACAGGCCAGCACGGGAGCAGTTCTTC TRBV4-1 14 - - TRBJ2-1
CASSWGGTGAINTEAFF TGCGCCAGCAGTTGGGGGGGGACGGGGGCGATTAACACTGAAGCTTTCTTT TRBV4-1 17 - few TRBJ1-1
CASSGSGHPSTDTQYF TGTGCCAGCAGCGGAAGCGGGCACCCTAGCACAGATACGCAGTATTTT TRBV9 16 - - TRBJ2-3
CASSSTGDLDEQYF TGTGCCAGCAGTTCGACAGGGGACCTTGACGAGCAGTACTTC TRBV28 14 TRBD1 - TRBJ2-7
CASSYSPAGPGELFF TGTGCCAGCAGTTACTCACCTGCGGGACCCGGGGAGCTGTTTTTT TRBV6-5 15 - - TRBJ2-2
CASSVTANTEAFF TGTGCCAGCAGCGTGACAGCAAACACTGAAGCTTTCTTT TRBV7-3 13 - once TRBJ1-1
CASREKMSSYNSPLHF TGTGCCAGCAGGGAGAAGATGAGCTCCTATAATTCACCCCTCCACTTT TRBV7-2 16 - - TRBJ1-6
CASSPQVNQPQHF TGTGCCAGCTCACCCCAGGTCAATCAGCCCCAGCATTTT TRBV18 13 - - TRBJ1-5
CASSFTVRGEQFF TGTGCTAGCAGCTTTACCGTGCGAGGTGAGCAGTTCTTC TRBV7-7 13 - - TRBJ2-1
CASSQEGLAGNEQFF TGCGCCAGCAGCCAAGAGGGACTAGCGGGGAATGAGCAGTTCTTC TRBV4-3 15 TRBD2 - TRBJ2-1
CASSLVQTNTGELFF TGTGCCAGCAGCTTAGTACAGACAAACACCGGGGAGCTGTTTTTT TRBV7-2 15 - - TRBJ2-2
CASSGTGVGTDTQYF TGTGCCAGCAGTGGGACAGGGGTGGGGACAGATACGCAGTATTTT TRBV6-2/TRBV6-3 15 TRBD1 - TRBJ2-3
CASSRTGLESGYTF TGTGCCAGCAGCCGGACAGGGCTCGAGTCTGGCTACACCTTC TRBV2 14 TRBD1 - TRBJ1-2
CASGPLPNTEAFF TGTGCTAGTGGCCCACTCCCGAACACTGAAGCTTTCTTT TRBV12-5 13 - few TRBJ1-1
CASSPRQGANTGELFF TGTGCCAGCAGCCCTCGACAGGGGGCGAACACCGGGGAGCTGTTTTTT TRBV7-8 16 TRBD1 - TRBJ2-2
CASSKVRTGAYSNQPQHF TGTGCCAGCAGCAAAGTCAGGACAGGGGCGTATAGCAATCAGCCCCAGCATTTT TRBV21-1 18 - - TRBJ1-5
CASRDRGPNSNEQFF TGTGCCAGCAGGGACAGGGGCCCCAACAGCAATGAGCAGTTCTTC TRBV2 15 TRBD1 - TRBJ2-1
CASSRWTSGSWGTDTQYF TGTGCCAGCAGCCGCTGGACTAGCGGGAGCTGGGGCACAGATACGCAGTATTTT TRBV14 18 TRBD2 - TRBJ2-3
CASSPPRSAGELFF TGTGCCAGCTCACCACCAAGGAGCGCCGGGGAGCTGTTTTTT TRBV18 14 - - TRBJ2-2
CASSDGTGWDEQFF TGTGCCAGCAGTGACGGGACAGGGTGGGATGAGCAGTTCTTC TRBV6-4 14 TRBD1 - TRBJ2-1
CASSSPDRGTNEKLFF TGTGCCAGCAGCTCCCCGGACAGGGGGACTAATGAAAAACTGTTTTTT TRBV7-9 16 TRBD1 - TRBJ1-4
CASSALGRSYEQYF TGTGCCAGCAGCGCGCTAGGGAGGTCCTACGAGCAGTACTTC TRBV7-9 14 - - TRBJ2-7
CASSYSGSVYEQYF TGTGCCAGCAGTTACAGCGGCAGTGTCTACGAGCAGTACTTC TRBV6-5 14 - - TRBJ2-7
CASSQTQGTSTEAFF TGCGCCAGCAGCCAGACACAGGGTACAAGCACTGAAGCTTTCTTT TRBV5-1 15 - - TRBJ1-1
CAIRVVYSSEAFF TGTGCCATCAGGGTCGTGTATTCCAGTGAAGCTTTCTTT TRBV10-3 13 - - TRBJ1-1
CASSEWTGFGEQYF TGTGCCAGCAGTGAGTGGACAGGTTTCGGCGAGCAGTACTTC TRBV25-1 14 TRBD1 - TRBJ2-7
CASIPTGGHTEAFF TGTGCCAGCATTCCGACAGGGGGACACACTGAAGCTTTCTTT TRBV27 14 TRBD1 once TRBJ1-1
CASSSRVGGEKLFF TGTGCCAGCAGTTCCAGAGTAGGAGGTGAAAAACTGTTTTTT TRBV6-5 14 - - TRBJ1-4
CASSSPGGNNYGYTF TGTGCCAGCAGTTCTCCGGGGGGGAACAACTATGGCTACACCTTC TRBV28 15 - - TRBJ1-2
CASSLALAYEQYF TGTGCCAGCAGTTTGGCCCTTGCCTACGAGCAGTACTTC TRBV6-2/TRBV6-3 13 - - TRBJ2-7
CASSELAGVYEQYF TGTGCCAGCAGTGAACTAGCGGGAGTCTACGAGCAGTACTTC TRBV2 14 TRBD2 - TRBJ2-7
CASSFGRADSGNTIYF TGTGCCAGCAGCTTCGGCAGGGCCGACTCTGGAAACACCATATATTTT TRBV11-1 16 - - TRBJ1-3
CASSLEGQGRDTQYF TGCGCCAGCAGCTTGGAGGGACAGGGGCGAGATACGCAGTATTTT TRBV5-1 15 TRBD1 - TRBJ2-3
CASSPALSNYGYTF TGTGCCAGCTCACCGGCCTTATCTAACTATGGCTACACCTTC TRBV18 14 - - TRBJ1-2
CASSKDRGQQPQHF TGTGCCAGCAGCAAAGACAGGGGGCAGCAGCCCCAGCATTTT TRBV7-6 14 TRBD1 - TRBJ1-5
CASSVGTGRINSPLHF TGTGCCAGTAGTGTTGGGACAGGGCGGATTAATTCACCCCTCCACTTT TRBV19 16 TRBD1 - TRBJ1-6
CASSAGTGVYEQYF TGTGCCAGCAGCGCCGGGACAGGTGTCTACGAGCAGTACTTC TRBV9 14 TRBD1 - TRBJ2-7
CASGQRDTWGRQMGTQYF TGTGCCAGCGGACAGAGAGATACATGGGGCCGCCAAATGGGGACCCAGTACTTC TRBV2 18 - - TRBJ2-5
CASAYRTGVSDTQYF TGTGCCAGCGCTTATCGCACGGGGGTCTCAGATACGCAGTATTTT TRBV7-9 15 - once TRBJ2-3
CASSVQGRGNEQFF TGTGCCAGTAGTGTTCAGGGGAGAGGCAATGAGCAGTTCTTC TRBV19 14 - - TRBJ2-1
CASSGGTGGNYEQYF TGTGCTAGCAGCGGGGGGACAGGGGGCAACTACGAGCAGTACTTC TRBV7-7 15 TRBD1 few TRBJ2-7
CASSYYPLSGEYSNQPQHF TGCGCCAGCAGCTACTACCCCCTCTCAGGGGAATATAGCAATCAGCCCCAGCATTTT TRBV5-1 19 - - TRBJ1-5
CASSSSYEQYF TGTGCCAGTAGTTCCAGCTACGAGCAGTACTTC TRBV19 11 - - TRBJ2-7
CSGDYGYTF TGCAGCGGCGATTATGGCTACACCTTC TRBV29-1 9 - - TRBJ1-2
CASTSTTRGINEQFF TGTGCCAGCACCTCTACAACCAGGGGAATCAATGAGCAGTTCTTC TRBV5-6 15 - - TRBJ2-1
CASSFRETQYF TGTGCCAGCAGTTTTCGGGAGACCCAGTACTTC TRBV12-3/TRBV12-4 11 - - TRBJ2-5